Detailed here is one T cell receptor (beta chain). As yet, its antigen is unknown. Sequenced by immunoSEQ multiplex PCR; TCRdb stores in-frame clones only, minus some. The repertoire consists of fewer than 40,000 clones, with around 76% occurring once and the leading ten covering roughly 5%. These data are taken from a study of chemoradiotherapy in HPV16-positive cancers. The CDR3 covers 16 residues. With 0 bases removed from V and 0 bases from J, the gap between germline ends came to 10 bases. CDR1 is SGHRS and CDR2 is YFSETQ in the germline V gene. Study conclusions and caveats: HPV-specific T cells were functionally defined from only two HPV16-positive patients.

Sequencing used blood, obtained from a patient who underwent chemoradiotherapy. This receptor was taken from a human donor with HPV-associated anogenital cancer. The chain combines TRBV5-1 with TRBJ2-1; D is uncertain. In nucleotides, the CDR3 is TGCGCCAGCAGCTTGGTCGGCCAAGGCTCCTACAATGAGCAGTTCTTC. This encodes CASSLVGQGSYNEQFF.